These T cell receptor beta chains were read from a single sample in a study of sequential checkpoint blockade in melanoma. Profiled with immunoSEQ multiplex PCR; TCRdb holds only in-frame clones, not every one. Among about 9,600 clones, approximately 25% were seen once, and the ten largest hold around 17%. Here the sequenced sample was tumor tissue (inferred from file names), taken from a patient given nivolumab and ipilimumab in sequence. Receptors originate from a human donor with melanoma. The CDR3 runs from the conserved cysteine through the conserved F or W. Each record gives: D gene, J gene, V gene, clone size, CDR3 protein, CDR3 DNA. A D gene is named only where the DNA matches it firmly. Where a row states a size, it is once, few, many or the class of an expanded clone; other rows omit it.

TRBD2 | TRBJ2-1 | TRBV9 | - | CASKGLAGVNEQFF | TGTGCCAGCAAGGGACTAGCGGGAGTCAATGAGCAGTTCTTC
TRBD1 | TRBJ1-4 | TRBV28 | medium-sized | CASSPYRGIGEKLFF | TGTGCCAGCAGTCCCTACAGGGGGATTGGTGAAAAACTGTTTTTT
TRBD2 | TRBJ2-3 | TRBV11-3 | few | CASSRLAGGSTDTQYF | TGTGCCAGCAGCCGACTAGCGGGAGGAAGCACAGATACGCAGTATTTT
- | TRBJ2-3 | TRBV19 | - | CASSTRRPPDTQYF | TGTGCCAGTAGTACCCGAAGGCCCCCAGATACGCAGTATTTT
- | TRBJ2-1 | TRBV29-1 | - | CSVEGLDSNEQFF | TGCAGCGTTGAAGGCTTGGACAGCAATGAGCAGTTCTTC
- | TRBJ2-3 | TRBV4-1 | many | CASSDEFSTDTQYF | TGCGCCAGCAGCGACGAGTTTAGCACAGATACGCAGTATTTT
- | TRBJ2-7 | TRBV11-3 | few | CASSLVLGSYEQYF | TGTGCCAGCAGCTTAGTACTGGGGTCCTACGAGCAGTACTTC
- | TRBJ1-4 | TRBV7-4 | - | CASSLRNGEKLFF | TGTGCCAGCAGCTTAAGGAATGGTGAAAAACTGTTTTTT
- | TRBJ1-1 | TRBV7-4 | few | CASSFWQNTEAFF | TGTGCCAGCAGCTTTTGGCAAAACACTGAAGCTTTCTTT
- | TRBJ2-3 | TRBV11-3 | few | CASSHQESTDTQYF | TGTGCCAGCAGCCATCAGGAGAGCACAGATACGCAGTATTTT
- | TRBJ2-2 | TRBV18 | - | CASSALPPGQFTGELFF | TGTGCCAGCTCAGCGCTGCCGCCGGGACAATTCACCGGGGAGCTGTTTTTT
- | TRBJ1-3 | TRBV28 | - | CATHDRNGNTIYF | TGTGCCACCCACGACAGAAATGGAAACACCATATATTTT
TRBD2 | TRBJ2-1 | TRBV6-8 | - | CASSLAGGAYNEQFF | TGTGCCAGCAGCCTAGCGGGTGGGGCCTACAATGAGCAGTTCTTC
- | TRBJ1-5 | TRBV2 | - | CASSPSTENQPQHF | TGTGCCAGCAGCCCATCTACAGAGAATCAGCCCCAGCATTTT
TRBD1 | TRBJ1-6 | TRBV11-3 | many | CASSLNPGTAKNSPLHF | TGTGCCAGCAGCCTAAACCCCGGGACAGCGAAAAATTCACCCCTCCACTTT
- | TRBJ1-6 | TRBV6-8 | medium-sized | CASTSLLGGPGSPLHF | TGTGCCAGCACCTCACTATTGGGGGGCCCCGGTTCACCCCTCCACTTT
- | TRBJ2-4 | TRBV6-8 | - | CASSYQGTKNIQYF | TGTGCCAGCAGTTACCAGGGGACCAAAAACATTCAGTACTTC
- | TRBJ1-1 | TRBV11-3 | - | CASSLRGLMNTEAFF | TGTGCCAGCAGCTTGAGGGGATTGATGAACACTGAAGCTTTCTTT
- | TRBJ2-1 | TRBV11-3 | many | CASSLGPERGGYNEQFF | TGTGCCAGCAGCTTAGGTCCCGAGAGAGGAGGCTACAATGAGCAGTTCTTC
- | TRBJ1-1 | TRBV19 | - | CASSYRVNTEAFF | TGTGCCAGTTCTTACAGGGTGAACACTGAAGCTTTCTTT
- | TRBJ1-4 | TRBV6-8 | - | CASSARGWQGLNEKLFF | TGTGCCAGCAGTGCCCGGGGGTGGCAGGGACTCAATGAAAAACTGTTTTTT
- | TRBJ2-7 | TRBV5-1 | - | CASSQEGASSYEQYF | TGCGCCAGCAGCCAGGAGGGGGCGAGCTCCTACGAGCAGTACTTC
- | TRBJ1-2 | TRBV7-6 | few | CASSFGAGGAEDGYTF | TGTGCCAGCAGCTTCGGCGCGGGGGGGGCCGAGGATGGCTACACCTTC
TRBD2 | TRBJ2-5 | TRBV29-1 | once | CSVPGGGETQYF | TGCAGCGTCCCTGGCGGGGGGGAGACCCAGTACTTC
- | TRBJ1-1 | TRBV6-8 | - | CASSLGLHTEAFF | TGTGCCAGCAGTTTGGGGCTACACACTGAAGCTTTCTTT
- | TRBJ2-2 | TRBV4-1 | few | CASSQSGSGELFF | TGCGCCAGCAGCCAGTCAGGGTCCGGGGAGCTGTTTTTT
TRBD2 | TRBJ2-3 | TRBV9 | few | CASSVASGRDRDTQYF | TGTGCCAGCAGTGTTGCTAGCGGACGGGATAGAGATACGCAGTATTTT
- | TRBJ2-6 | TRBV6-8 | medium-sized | CASSITGSGANVLTF | TGTGCCAGCAGTATTACAGGGTCTGGGGCCAACGTCCTGACTTTC
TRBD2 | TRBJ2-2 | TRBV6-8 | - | CASSYTSGATGELFF | TGTGCCAGCAGTTACACTAGCGGGGCGACCGGGGAGCTGTTTTTT
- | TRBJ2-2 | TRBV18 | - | CASSPQPGLSTGELFF | TGTGCCAGCTCACCGCAACCGGGACTTTCCACCGGGGAGCTGTTTTTT
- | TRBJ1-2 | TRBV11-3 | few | CASSLSGQSLYGYTF | TGTGCCAGCAGCCTATCAGGACAGTCCCTCTATGGCTACACCTTC
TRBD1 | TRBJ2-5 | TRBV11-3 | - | CASSLAGTEETQYF | TGTGCCAGCAGCTTGGCCGGGACAGAGGAGACCCAGTACTTC
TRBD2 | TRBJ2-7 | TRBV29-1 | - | CSVEGRGGEQYF | TGCAGCGTTGAAGGGCGCGGGGGCGAGCAGTACTTC
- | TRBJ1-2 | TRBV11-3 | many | CASTPGHGLAGYTF | TGTGCCAGCACCCCAGGGCACGGGTTGGCTGGCTACACCTTC
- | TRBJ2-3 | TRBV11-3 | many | CASRTPTQRTDTQYF | TGTGCCAGCAGGACACCGACCCAACGCACAGATACGCAGTATTTT
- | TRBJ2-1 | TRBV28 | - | CASRSYAGTPKNNEQFF | TGTGCCAGCAGATCTTACGCCGGGACTCCAAAAAACAATGAGCAGTTCTTC